The source of this T cell receptor beta chain is a study of beta chain features in type 1 diabetes. Findings of the study overall: Naive, central memory and regulatory TCRB repertoires appeared more similar among patients than healthy donors. Fewer junction insertions and more nucleotide deletions appeared in type 1 diabetes patients. For Type 1 diabetes patients, all four CD4+ subsets carried TCRB CDR3s that were moderately but significantly shorter.

All sorted populations exceeded 95% purity. The germline V gene encodes CDR1 SGHRS and CDR2 YFSETQ. The germline V and J ends were trimmed by 0 bases and 0 bases, with 3 bases remaining between them. The CDR3 has 14 amino acids. Only a few counts were recorded for this clone. As yet, its antigen is unknown. Expressed TCRB transcripts were sequenced, since all the RNA that had been isolated was reverse transcribed. Clones were read by immunoSEQ multiplex PCR, and TCRdb kept only the in-frame ones, dropping some. Here the sample spans 310,000 or so clones, around 9.3% being singletons. V and J are TRBV5-1 and TRBJ1-4; D uncertain. The sequenced sample consisted of central memory CD4+ T cells from blood. This TCR was sampled from a man aged 30 to 45 with type 1 diabetes. CDR3 sequence (DNA): TGCGCCAGCAGCTTGGGGGCAACTAATGAAAAACTGTTTTTT. It is translated as CASSLGATNEKLFF.